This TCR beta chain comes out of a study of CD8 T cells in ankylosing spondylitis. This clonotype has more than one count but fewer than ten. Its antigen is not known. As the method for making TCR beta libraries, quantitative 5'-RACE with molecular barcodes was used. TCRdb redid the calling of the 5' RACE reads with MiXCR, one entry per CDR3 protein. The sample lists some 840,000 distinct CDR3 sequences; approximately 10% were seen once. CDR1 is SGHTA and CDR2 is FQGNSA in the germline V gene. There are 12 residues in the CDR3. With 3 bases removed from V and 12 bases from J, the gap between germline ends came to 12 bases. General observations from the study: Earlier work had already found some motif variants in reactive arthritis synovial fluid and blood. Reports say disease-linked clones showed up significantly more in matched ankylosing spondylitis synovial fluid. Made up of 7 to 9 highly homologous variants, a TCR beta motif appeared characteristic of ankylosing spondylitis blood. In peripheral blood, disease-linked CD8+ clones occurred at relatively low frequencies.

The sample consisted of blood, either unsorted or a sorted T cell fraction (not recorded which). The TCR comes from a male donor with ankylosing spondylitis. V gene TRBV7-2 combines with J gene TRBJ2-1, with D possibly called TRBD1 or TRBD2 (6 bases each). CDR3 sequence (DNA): TGTGCCAGCAGCTTGGGGGCGGGGTCGCAGTTCTTC. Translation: CASSLGAGSQFF.